The following is a T cell receptor (beta chain) sequence with its context. This record belongs to a study of blood T cells in healthy people across ages. Primers used in a second PCR of about 6 to 11 cycles were a sample-barcoded 5' primer and a J-beta primer mix. A template-switch adaptor containing 12 random nucleotides labeled each cDNA molecule. MiXCR, applied by TCRdb to the 5' RACE reads, yields one record per CDR3 protein. This sample yields about 940,000 distinct CDR3 sequences, of which about 48% are seen a single time; roughly 13% belongs to the top ten. The CDR3 extends over 14 amino acids. Trimming took 4 bases from V and 5 from J, leaving 13 bases between them. The germline gives CDR1 MDHEN, CDR2 SYDVKM. Each donor gave 9 to 10 milliliters of peripheral blood. Isolated PBMCs totaled at least 6 million in each sample.

The chain is built from TRBV28 and TRBJ2-3, with a weak D call TRBD2 (5 bases). The origin of this receptor is a man aged 25 to 40 in good health. The material sequenced was blood. In DNA form, the CDR3 reads TGTGCCAGCAGTTCTAATAGCGAGTTAGATACGCAGTATTTT. Amino acid sequence: CASSSNSELDTQYF. Based on the CDR3 plus reference TRBV28 and TRBJ2-3, the full variable domain is DVKVTQSSRYLVKRTGEKVFLECVQDMDHENMFWYRQDPGLGLRLIYFSYDVKMKEKGDIPEGYSVSREKKERFSLILESASTNQTSMYLCASSSNSELDTQYFGPGTRLTVL.